The present T cell receptor beta chain was sequenced within a study of post-analysis software for immune sequencing data. Whole-study context: Multiple sclerosis in the patients followed relapsing-remitting, secondary progressive and progressive-relapsing courses.

This clonotype was counted once. The antigen is unknown. The study's findings and limits: Among multiple sclerosis patients, normalized Chao1 diversity was significantly below that of controls.

Every TCR beta cDNA library bore unique molecular identifiers. Each sample of roughly 1 to 11 million input T cells yielded around 500,000 cDNA molecules, so each molecule approximated one T cell. Via MiXCR, TCRdb re-called the PCR reads, giving one row per CDR3 protein. This sample carries some 370,000 distinct CDR3 sequences, approximately 38% of them seen once, and the ten largest clones take 13%. The sequencing sample was made of blood. The receptor was derived from a girl aged 10 to 17 with multiple sclerosis.

The chain's CDR3 is CSARGGGGAETQYF. The CDR3, as DNA: TGCAGTGCTAGAGGCGGCGGGGGGGCGGAGACCCAGTACTTC. The J gene is TRBJ2-7, the V gene TRBV20-1, with 9 positions matching TRBD2. The DNA matches TRBJ2-5 better at its end, which makes the J call doubtful. The germline CDR1 and CDR2 sequences are DFQATT and SNEGSKA (reference sequence). The CDR3 spans 14 residues.